This T cell receptor (beta chain) was captured in a study of shared clonotypes between healthy human individuals. Study conclusions and caveats: Blood alone was sampled, and tissue repertoires likely differ.

The method was immunoSEQ multiplex PCR; TCRdb's version includes in-frame clones alone and lacks a portion of them. The table has about 490,000 clones, around 73% seen once; the top ten hold 12%. As concerns this clone: Its antigen is unidentified. A much larger clone differs from this one at a single base, so this may be a read error. Additional DNA sequences in this sample encode the identical CDR3.

This CDR3 region has 13 residues. Looked up from germline, CDR1 is SGHRS and CDR2 is YFSETQ. Sequencing was performed on PBMCs. The gene calls are TRBV5-1 and TRBJ2-7; D is uncertain. The TCR originated in a woman aged 40 to 49 in good health. Some clones in this sample may be carry-over from other donors' samples. CDR3 sequence reads: CASSFQSSYEQYF. CDR3 DNA sequence: TGCGCCAGCAGCTTCCAGAGCTCCTACGAGCAATACTTC.